Described below is a single T cell receptor beta chain sequence and its context. Germline assignment: CDR1 GTSNPN and CDR2 SVGIG (reference sequence). This CDR3 region has 15 residues. Trimming took 0 bases from V and 3 from J, leaving 15 bases between them. This record comes from a study of blood T cell repertoires in COVID-19. Across the whole study: The United States, Italy and Spain provided the acute and convalescent COVID-19 samples. The analysed material was cDNA or gDNA that came from T cells, B-cell-depleted T cells, or PBMCs.

In the study's own analysis: Cell counts per sample came from amplifying reference gene primers. Data came from immunoSEQ multiplex PCR; TCRdb stores just in-frame clones and leaves some out. V, J and clone size derive from that table, while D and trimming were established from the DNA sequence. The sample contains roughly 500,000 clones, roughly 90% of which appear only once. Cohort 3 donors counted as recovered after two negative PCRs, clearance, or resolved symptoms. The sequence derives from a woman between 40 and 55 years old who had recovered from COVID-19. Specimen: PBMCs or T cells enriched from blood (not recorded which). The rearrangement links TRBV30 to TRBJ2-7; D possibly corresponds to TRBD2 (6 bases). The CDR3 is CAWSVGPGGGYEQYF. The CDR3 nucleotides are TGTGCCTGGAGTGTAGGGCCCGGGGGAGGCTACGAGCAGTACTTC.